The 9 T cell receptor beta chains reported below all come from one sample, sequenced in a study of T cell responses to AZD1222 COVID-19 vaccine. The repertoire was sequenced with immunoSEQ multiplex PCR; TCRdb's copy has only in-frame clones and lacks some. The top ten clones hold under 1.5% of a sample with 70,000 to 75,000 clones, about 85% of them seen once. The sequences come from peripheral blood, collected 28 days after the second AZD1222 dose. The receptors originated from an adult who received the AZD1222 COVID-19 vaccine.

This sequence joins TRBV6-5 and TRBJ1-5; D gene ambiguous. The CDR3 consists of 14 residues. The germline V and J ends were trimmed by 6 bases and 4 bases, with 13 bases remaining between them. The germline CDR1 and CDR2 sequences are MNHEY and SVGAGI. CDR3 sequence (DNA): TGTGCCAGCAGGAGGACTATATTTAATCAGCCCCAGCATTTT. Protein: CASRRTIFNQPQHF.

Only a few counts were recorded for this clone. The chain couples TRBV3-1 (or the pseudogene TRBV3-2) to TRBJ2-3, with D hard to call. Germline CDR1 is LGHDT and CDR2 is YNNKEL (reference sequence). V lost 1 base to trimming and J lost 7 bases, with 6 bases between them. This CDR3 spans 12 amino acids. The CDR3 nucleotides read TGTGCCAGCAGCCAAGGCAGCCATACGCAGTATTTT. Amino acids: CASSQGSHTQYF.

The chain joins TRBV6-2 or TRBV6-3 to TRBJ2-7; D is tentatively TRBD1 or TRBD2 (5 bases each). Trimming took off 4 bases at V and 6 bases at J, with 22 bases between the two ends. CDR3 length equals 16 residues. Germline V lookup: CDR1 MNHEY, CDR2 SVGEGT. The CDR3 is CASSFPARGVRGEQYF. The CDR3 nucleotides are TGTGCCAGCAGTTTCCCGGCGCGAGGGGTTAGGGGCGAGCAGTACTTC.

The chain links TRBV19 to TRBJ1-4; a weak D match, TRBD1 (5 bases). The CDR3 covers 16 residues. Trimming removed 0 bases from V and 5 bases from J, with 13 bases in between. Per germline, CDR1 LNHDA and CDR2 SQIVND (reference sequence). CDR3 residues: CASSIEGRSENEKLFF. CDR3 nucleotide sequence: TGTGCCAGTAGTATAGAGGGACGGAGCGAGAATGAAAAACTGTTTTTT.

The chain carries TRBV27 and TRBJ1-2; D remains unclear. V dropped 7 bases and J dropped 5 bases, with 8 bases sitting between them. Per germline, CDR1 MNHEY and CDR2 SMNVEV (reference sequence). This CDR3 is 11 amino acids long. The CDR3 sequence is CASMSSYGYTF. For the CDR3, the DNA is TGTGCCAGCATGTCCAGTTATGGCTACACCTTC.

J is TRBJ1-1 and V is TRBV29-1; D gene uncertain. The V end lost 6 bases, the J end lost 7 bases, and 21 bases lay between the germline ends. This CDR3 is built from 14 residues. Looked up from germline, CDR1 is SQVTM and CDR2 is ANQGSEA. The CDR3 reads CSVLRDWGKLEAFF. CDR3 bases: TGCAGCGTCCTCCGGGATTGGGGTAAACTTGAAGCTTTCTTT.

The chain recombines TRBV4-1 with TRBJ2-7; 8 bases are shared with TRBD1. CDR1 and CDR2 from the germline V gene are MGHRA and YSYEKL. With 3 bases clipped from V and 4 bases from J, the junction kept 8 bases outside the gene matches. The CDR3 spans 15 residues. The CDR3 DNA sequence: TGCGCCAGCAGCCACGGACAGGGTCCTTCATACGAGCAGTACTTC. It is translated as CASSHGQGPSYEQYF.

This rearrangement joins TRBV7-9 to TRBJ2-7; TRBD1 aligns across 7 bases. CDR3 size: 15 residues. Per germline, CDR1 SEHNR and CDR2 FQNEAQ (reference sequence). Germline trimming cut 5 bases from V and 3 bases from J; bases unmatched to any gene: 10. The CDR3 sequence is CASSPGGLTLYEQYF. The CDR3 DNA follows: TGTGCCAGCAGCCCAGGGGGTCTGACCCTCTACGAGCAGTACTTC.

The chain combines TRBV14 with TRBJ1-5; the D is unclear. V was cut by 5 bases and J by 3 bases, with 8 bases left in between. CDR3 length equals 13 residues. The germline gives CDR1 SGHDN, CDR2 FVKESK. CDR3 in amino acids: CASSSQINQPQHF. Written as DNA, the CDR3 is TGTGCCAGCAGCAGTCAGATCAATCAGCCCCAGCATTTT.